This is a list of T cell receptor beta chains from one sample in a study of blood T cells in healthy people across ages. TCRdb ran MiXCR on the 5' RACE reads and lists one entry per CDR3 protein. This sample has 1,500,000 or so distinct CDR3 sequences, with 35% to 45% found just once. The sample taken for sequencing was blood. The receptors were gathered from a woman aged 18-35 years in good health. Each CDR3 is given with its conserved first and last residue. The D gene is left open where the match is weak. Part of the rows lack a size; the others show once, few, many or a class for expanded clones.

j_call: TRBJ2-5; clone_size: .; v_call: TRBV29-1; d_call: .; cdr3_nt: TGCAGCGTTGTAGGGGGGAACTTGGGGGAGACCCAGTACTTC; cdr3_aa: CSVVGGNLGETQYF
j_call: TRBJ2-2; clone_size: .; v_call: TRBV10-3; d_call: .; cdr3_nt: TGTGCCATCAGTGACAAGAACACCGGGGAGCTGTTTTTT; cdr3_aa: CAISDKNTGELFF
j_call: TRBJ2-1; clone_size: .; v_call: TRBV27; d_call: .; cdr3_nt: TGTGCCAGCAGTTTACGCCCGGGACGGCAAGAGACCCAGTTCTTC; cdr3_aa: CASSLRPGRQETQFF
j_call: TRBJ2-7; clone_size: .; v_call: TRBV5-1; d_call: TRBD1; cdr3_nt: TGCGCCAGCAGCCTTGCGGACAGGAGAACCTACGAGCAGTACTTC; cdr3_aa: CASSLADRRTYEQYF
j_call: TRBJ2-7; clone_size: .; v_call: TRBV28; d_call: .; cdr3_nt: TGTGCCAGCAGTTCGACAGACTACTACGAGCAGTACTTC; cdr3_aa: CASSSTDYYEQYF
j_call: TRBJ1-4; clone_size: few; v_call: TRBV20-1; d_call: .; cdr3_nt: TGCAGTGCTCAGAGTCGGGAAGCAACTAATGAAAAACTGTTTTTT; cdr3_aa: CSAQSREATNEKLFF
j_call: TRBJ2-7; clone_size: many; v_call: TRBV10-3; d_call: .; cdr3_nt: TGTGCCATCAGAACGATAGGCATATACGAGCAGTACTTC; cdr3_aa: CAIRTIGIYEQYF
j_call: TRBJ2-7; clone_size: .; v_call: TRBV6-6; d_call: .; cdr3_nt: TGTGCCAGCAGGATTTTCAACGAGCAGTACTTC; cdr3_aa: CASRIFNEQYF
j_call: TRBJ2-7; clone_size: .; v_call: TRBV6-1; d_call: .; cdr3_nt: TGTGCCAGCAGTGGTGGCTATAGCTCCTACAATGAGCAGTACTTC; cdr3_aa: CASSGGYSSYNEQYF
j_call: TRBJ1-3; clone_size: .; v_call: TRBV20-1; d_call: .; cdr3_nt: TGCAGTGCTAGAGATAGGATATCTGGAAACACCATATATTTT; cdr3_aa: CSARDRISGNTIYF
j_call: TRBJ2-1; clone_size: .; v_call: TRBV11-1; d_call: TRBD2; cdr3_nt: TGTGCCAGCAGCTTTTCGCCGGGACTAGCGGGACGGCAAGCATCATACAATGAGCAGTTCTTC; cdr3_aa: CASSFSPGLAGRQASYNEQFF
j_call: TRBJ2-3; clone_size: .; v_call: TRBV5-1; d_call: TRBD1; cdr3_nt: TGCGCCAGCAGCTTCGGACAGGGCGCAGATACGCAGTATTTT; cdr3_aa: CASSFGQGADTQYF
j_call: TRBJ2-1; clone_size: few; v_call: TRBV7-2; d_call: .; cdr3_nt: TGTGCCAGCAGCTTAGCGCTAACGGTTAGGACGACCTGGGGCAATGAGCAGTTCTTC; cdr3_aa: CASSLALTVRTTWGNEQFF
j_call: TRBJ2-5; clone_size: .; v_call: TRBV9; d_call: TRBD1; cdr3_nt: TGTGCCAGCAGCGTCGACAGGGTAGAGACCCAGTACTTC; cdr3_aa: CASSVDRVETQYF
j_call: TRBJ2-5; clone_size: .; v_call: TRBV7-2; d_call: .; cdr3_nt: TGTGCCAGCAGCTTACAGAGACCGACCCAGTACTTC; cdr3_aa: CASSLQRPTQYF
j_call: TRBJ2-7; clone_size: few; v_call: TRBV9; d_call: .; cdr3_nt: TGTGCCAGCAGCGTAGATGTAGGTCACCCTAAACAATTTAACGAGCAGTACTTC; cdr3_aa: CASSVDVGHPKQFNEQYF
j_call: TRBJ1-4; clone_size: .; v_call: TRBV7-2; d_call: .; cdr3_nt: TGTGCCAGCAGCTTTAACAGAGCAACTAAGGAAAAACTGTTTTTT; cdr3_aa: CASSFNRATKEKLFF
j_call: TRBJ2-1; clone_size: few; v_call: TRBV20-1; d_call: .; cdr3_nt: TGCAGTGCTCAAACTAGGGGCTACAATGAGCAGTTCTTC; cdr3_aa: CSAQTRGYNEQFF
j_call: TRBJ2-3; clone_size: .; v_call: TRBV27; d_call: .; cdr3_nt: TGTGCCAGCAGGCGCTTAGTCCTAGGTGGTGGCACAGATACGCAGTATTTT; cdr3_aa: CASRRLVLGGGTDTQYF
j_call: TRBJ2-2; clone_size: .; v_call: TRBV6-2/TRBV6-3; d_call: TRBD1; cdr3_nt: TGTGCCAGCAGCCTAACAGGGGGTCACACCGGGGAGCTGTTTTTT; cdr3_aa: CASSLTGGHTGELFF
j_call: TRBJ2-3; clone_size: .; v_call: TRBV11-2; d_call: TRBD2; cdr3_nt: TGTGCCAGCAAGCGGGGGCGCACAGATACGCAGTATTTT; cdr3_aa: CASKRGRTDTQYF
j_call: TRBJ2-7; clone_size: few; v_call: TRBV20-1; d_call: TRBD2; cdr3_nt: TGCAGTGCTAGAGATCCCCTAGCGGGGGGGAATGAGCAGTACTTC; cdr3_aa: CSARDPLAGGNEQYF
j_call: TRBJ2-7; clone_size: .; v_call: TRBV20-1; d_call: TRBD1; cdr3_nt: TGCAGTGCTACCTTACAGGGGTACGAGCAGTACTTC; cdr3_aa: CSATLQGYEQYF
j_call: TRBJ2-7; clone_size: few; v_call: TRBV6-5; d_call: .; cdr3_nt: TGTGCCAGCAGACAAGGGGTCGAGCAGTACTTC; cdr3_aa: CASRQGVEQYF
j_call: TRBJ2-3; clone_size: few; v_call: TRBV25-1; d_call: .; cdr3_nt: TGTGCCAGCAGTGCCCCAGGGTTGATAGATACGCAGTATTTT; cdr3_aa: CASSAPGLIDTQYF
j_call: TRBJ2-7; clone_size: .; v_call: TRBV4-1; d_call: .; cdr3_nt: TGCGCCAGCAGCCATTCAAACACCTACGAGCAGTACTTC; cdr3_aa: CASSHSNTYEQYF
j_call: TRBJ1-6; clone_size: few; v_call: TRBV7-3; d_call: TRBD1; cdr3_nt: TGTGCCAGCAGGCTACAGGGGCGGTATTCACCCCTCCACTTT; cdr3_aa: CASRLQGRYSPLHF
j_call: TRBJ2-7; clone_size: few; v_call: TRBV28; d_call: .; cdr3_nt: TGTGCCAGCAGCACGGGGGGGGACAGACATACCTACGAGCAGTACTTC; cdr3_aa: CASSTGGDRHTYEQYF
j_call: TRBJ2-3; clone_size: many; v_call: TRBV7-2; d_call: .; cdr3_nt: TGTGCCAGCAGCTTTCCTGGCACAGATACGCAGTATTTT; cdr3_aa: CASSFPGTDTQYF
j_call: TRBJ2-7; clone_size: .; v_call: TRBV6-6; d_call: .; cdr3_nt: TGTGCCAGCAAGGGGATCTCCGAGCAGTACTTC; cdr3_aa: CASKGISEQYF
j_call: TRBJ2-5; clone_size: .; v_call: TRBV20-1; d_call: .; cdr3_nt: TGCAGTGCAACTATACAGGGCGTAGGGGAGACCCAGTACTTC; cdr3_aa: CSATIQGVGETQYF
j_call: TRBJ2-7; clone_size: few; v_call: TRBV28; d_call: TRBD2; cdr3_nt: TGTGCCAGCAGTTCACTAGCGCCCACTCCCGAGCAGTACTTC; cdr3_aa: CASSSLAPTPEQYF
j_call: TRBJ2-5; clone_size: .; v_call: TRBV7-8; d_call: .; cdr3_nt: TGTGCCAGCAGCTTTGGGTCAAGACAAGAGACCCAGTACTTC; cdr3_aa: CASSFGSRQETQYF
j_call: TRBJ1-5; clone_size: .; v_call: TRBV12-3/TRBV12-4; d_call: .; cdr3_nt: TGTGCCAGCAGTCCCTTAGGGTTTTATCAGCCCCAGCATTTT; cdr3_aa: CASSPLGFYQPQHF
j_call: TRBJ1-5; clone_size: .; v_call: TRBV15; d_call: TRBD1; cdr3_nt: TGTGCCACCAGCAGAGATGGCAGGGGGCGTCATAGGAGCAATCAGCCCCAGCATTTT; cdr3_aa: CATSRDGRGRHRSNQPQHF
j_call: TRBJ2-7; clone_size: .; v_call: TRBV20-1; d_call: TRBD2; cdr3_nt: TGCAGTGCCGCACCTACTAGCGGGGTTAGCTCCTACAATGAGCAGTACTTC; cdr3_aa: CSAAPTSGVSSYNEQYF
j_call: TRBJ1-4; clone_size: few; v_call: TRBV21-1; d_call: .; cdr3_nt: TGTGCCAGCCCCTTGTGGAGGAGATGCGGTGTAAGGCATGAAAAACTGTTTTTT; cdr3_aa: CASPLWRRCGVRHEKLFF
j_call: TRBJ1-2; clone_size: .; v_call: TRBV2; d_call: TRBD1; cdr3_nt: TGTGCCAGCAGCTTGAGGACAGGAAGCTACACCTTC; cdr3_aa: CASSLRTGSYTF
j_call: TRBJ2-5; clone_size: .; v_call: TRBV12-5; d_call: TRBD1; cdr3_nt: TGTGCTAGTGGTTCCTCACAGGGGGCGAGTGAGACCCAGTACTTC; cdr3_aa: CASGSSQGASETQYF
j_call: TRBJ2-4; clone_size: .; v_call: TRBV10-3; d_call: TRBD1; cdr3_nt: TGTGCCATCAGCGCGAGGGACAGGGCCAAAAACATTCAGTACTTC; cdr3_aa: CAISARDRAKNIQYF
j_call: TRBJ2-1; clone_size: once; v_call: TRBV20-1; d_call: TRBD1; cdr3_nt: TGCAGTGCTAGAGATACAGGGGGAGCTGGCTCCTACAATGAGCAGTTCTTC; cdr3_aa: CSARDTGGAGSYNEQFF
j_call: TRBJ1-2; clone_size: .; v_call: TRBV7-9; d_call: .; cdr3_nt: TGTGCCAGCAGCGTGAACCTCCCGGACTATGGCTACACCTTC; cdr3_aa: CASSVNLPDYGYTF
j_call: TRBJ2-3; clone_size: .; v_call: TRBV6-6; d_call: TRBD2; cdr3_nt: TGTGCCAGCACCCGGGCGACTAGCGGGGGGGTAATGAGTCCGCAGTATTTT; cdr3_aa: CASTRATSGGVMSPQYF
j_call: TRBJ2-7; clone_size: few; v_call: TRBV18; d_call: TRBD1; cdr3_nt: TGTGCCAGCTCACCGGACAGGGCTAGTGAGCAGTACTTC; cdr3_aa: CASSPDRASEQYF
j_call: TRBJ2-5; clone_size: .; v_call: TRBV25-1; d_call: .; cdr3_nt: TGTGCCAGCAGTGACCCGCCTTCGACTGGACGGGAGACCCAGTACTTC; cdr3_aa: CASSDPPSTGRETQYF
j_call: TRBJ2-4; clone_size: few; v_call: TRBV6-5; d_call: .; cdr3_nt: TGTGCCAGCAGTTACTCGCAGCAACAGTACCAGTACTTC; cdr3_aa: CASSYSQQQYQYF
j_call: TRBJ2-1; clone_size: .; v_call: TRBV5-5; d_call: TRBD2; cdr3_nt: TGTGCCAGCGGGGGGGGTATTAGCTCCTACAATGAGCAGTTCTTC; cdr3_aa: CASGGGISSYNEQFF
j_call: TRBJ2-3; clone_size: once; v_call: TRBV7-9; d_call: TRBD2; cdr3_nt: TGTGCCAGCAGCTTAGCAGCCAGCGGGGGGGCAGTGAAGTATTTT; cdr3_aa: CASSLAASGGAVKYF
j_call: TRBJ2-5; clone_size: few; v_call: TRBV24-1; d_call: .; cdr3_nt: TGTGCCACCAGTGACAGTGACGGATACCAAGAGACCCAGTACTTC; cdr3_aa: CATSDSDGYQETQYF
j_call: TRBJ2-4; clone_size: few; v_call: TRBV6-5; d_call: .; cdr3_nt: TGTGCCAGCGGCCCTCTCGGGCTAGCCAAAAACATTCAGTACTTC; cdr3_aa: CASGPLGLAKNIQYF